In its sample, the clone carrying this T cell receptor (beta chain) was seen a few times. Its target is unknown. Germline V gene lookup returns CDR1 SQVTM and CDR2 ANQGSEA. The CDR3 runs 16 residues. V lost 3 bases to trimming and J lost 8 bases; unmatched junction nucleotides: 10. After constant-region reverse-primer amplification, full-length variable regions underwent semi-nested PCR with Nested Universal Primer A. TCRdb used MiXCR to reprocess the 5' RACE reads, holding one entry per CDR3 protein. The sample shows approximately 40,000 distinct CDR3 sequences, over 25% of them seen only once. Memory CD4+ T cells were sorted as CD4+CD45RO+CD25- cells. Whole-study findings and limits: Greatest tumor Treg TCR overlap was with tumor naive CD4+ cells. Tumor memory CD4+ T cell TCR gene usage clustered with blood and lymph node memory CD4+ cells and lymph node naive CD4+ cells.

Material for sequencing was tumor-infiltrating memory CD4+ T cells sorted from the breast tumor. The subset denotes: memory CD4+ T cells, CD4+CD45RO+CD25-. The V gene is TRBV29-1, the J gene TRBJ2-2; 12 nucleotides agree with TRBD2. The sequence came from a female donor with breast cancer. The CDR3 DNA is TGCAGCGTTGACCTTGGGACTAGCGGGCGATGGGGGGAGCTGTTTTTT. It encodes CSVDLGTSGRWGELFF.